These T cell receptor beta chains were read from a single sample in a study of vaccination and CD4 T cells after COVID-19. These receptors' antigens are unknown. TCRdb processed the PCR reads anew with MiXCR; each CDR3 protein has one entry. This sample has about 17,000 distinct CDR3 sequences; about 40% occur once, and the top ten carry approximately 8.4%. Sequencing input: CD4+ T cells from blood, cultured in vitro. All receptors come from a human donor who had recovered from COVID-19. The CDR3 runs from the conserved cysteine through the conserved F or W. The D gene is left open where the match is weak. Size tells how often a clone was seen (once, few, many) or the class of an expanded clone, and some rows leave it out.

V	J	D	size	DNA	CDR3
TRBV27	TRBJ1-2	NA	few	TGTGCCAGTAGATCCGCGGCCGTCAACTATGGCTACACCTTC	CASRSAAVNYGYTF
TRBV21-1	TRBJ2-3	NA	NA	TGTGCCAGCAGCTCTCCGACTAGCGGGAGCGCAGATACGCAGTATTTT	CASSSPTSGSADTQYF
TRBV6-5	TRBJ1-6	NA	medium-sized	TGTGCCAGCAGTTCCCAGGGATACACTTCACCCCTCCACTTT	CASSSQGYTSPLHF
TRBV6-1	TRBJ2-7	NA	few	TGTGCCAGCCGAGGACAAGACCGATACGAGCAGTACTTC	CASRGQDRYEQYF
TRBV28	TRBJ2-2	NA	NA	TGTGCCAGTCCAAGGCCGGGGTCCGGGGAGCTGTTTTTT	CASPRPGSGELFF
TRBV28	TRBJ2-1	NA	few	TGTGCCAGCAGTCCCCTCATAGAGGGCAACAATGAGCAGTTCTTC	CASSPLIEGNNEQFF
TRBV10-3	TRBJ2-1	NA	NA	TGTGCCATCAGTGAGGCCATGACTGGGTCCTACAATGAGCAGTTCTTC	CAISEAMTGSYNEQFF
TRBV7-9	TRBJ2-7	NA	NA	TGTGCCAGCAGCCGTGCGGACGAGCAGTACTTC	CASSRADEQYF
TRBV27	TRBJ1-4	TRBD1	medium-sized	TGTGCCAGCACTTCCGGGACAGGGGGCGAAAAACTGTTTTTT	CASTSGTGGEKLFF
TRBV5-5	TRBJ2-5	NA	NA	TGTGCCAGCAGCTTACCGGGCTTACAAGAGACCCAGTACTTC	CASSLPGLQETQYF
TRBV5-4	TRBJ2-3	NA	NA	TGTGCCAGCAGCTTGGGTAGTCTGCCCGATACGCAGTATTTT	CASSLGSLPDTQYF
TRBV21-1	TRBJ2-3	NA	NA	TGTGCCAGCAGCAAACTTGTGGGGGACAGGAGCACAGATACGCAGTATTTT	CASSKLVGDRSTDTQYF
TRBV28	TRBJ1-6	NA	once	TGTGCCAGCAGTTATGAGGGGTGGTCACCCCTCCACTTT	CASSYEGWSPLHF
TRBV5-8	TRBJ1-6	NA	NA	TGTGCCAGCAGCTTGGACGGTAATTCACCCCTCCACTTT	CASSLDGNSPLHF
TRBV20-1	TRBJ2-7	TRBD2	few	TGCAGTGCTACTAGCGGGATCGACGAGCAGTACTTC	CSATSGIDEQYF
TRBV4-2	TRBJ1-5	TRBD1	NA	TGTGCCAGCAGCCAACGGGACAGGGGGCGCCTGGAGCCCCAGCATTTT	CASSQRDRGRLEPQHF
TRBV5-1	TRBJ1-2	NA	few	TGCGCCAGCAGCTTGGATCCGAGGAGCTATGGCTACACCTTC	CASSLDPRSYGYTF
TRBV20-1	TRBJ2-7	NA	once	TGCAGTGCTAGTCCGGGCCCTCAGGGGAGCGAGCAGTACTTC	CSASPGPQGSEQYF
TRBV20-1	TRBJ1-2	TRBD1	NA	TGCAGTGCTAGGGGTCCGGGACAGGGTACGGGAGGCTACACCTTC	CSARGPGQGTGGYTF
TRBV20-1	TRBJ2-3	NA	NA	TGCAGTGCTAGTCTATCGGCTAGCGGCACAGATACGCAGTATTTT	CSASLSASGTDTQYF
TRBV28	TRBJ2-7	NA	NA	TGTGCCAGCACAGCGAGCCACAGCTCCTACGAGCAGTACTTC	CASTASHSSYEQYF
TRBV10-3	TRBJ1-5	NA	NA	TGTGCCATCAGAGGGGAGGGGGATCAGCCCCAGCATTTT	CAIRGEGDQPQHF
TRBV6-1	TRBJ2-5	TRBD1	NA	TGTGCCAGCAGTGTCGACAGGGAGTGGACCCAGTACTTC	CASSVDREWTQYF
TRBV5-1	TRBJ2-3	TRBD2	few	TGCGCCAGCAGCTTGGAGGTAGCGGGAGGTGCAGATACGCAGTATTTT	CASSLEVAGGADTQYF
TRBV25-1	TRBJ2-1	TRBD2	once	TGTGCCAGCATTGGGACTAGCGGGAGTTGGAACTACAATGAGCAGTTCTTC	CASIGTSGSWNYNEQFF
TRBV27	TRBJ2-1	NA	NA	TGTGCCAGCAGTTCCCGACAGATCGCCTCCTACAATGAGCAGTTCTTC	CASSSRQIASYNEQFF
TRBV12-3/TRBV12-4	TRBJ1-1	NA	NA	TGTGCCAGCAGTTTGGGACACCCGAACACTGAAGCTTTCTTT	CASSLGHPNTEAFF
TRBV2	TRBJ1-5	NA	NA	TGTGCCAGCAGCGGCGGGGCAGGGCGATTCCAGCCCCAGCATTTT	CASSGGAGRFQPQHF
TRBV6-2/TRBV6-3	TRBJ2-1	NA	NA	TGTGCCAGCAGTTACTCGAAAGGGGGTCGCGAGCAGTTCTTC	CASSYSKGGREQFF
TRBV6-1	TRBJ2-3	NA	few	TGTGCCAGCAGTCACGGATTCAGTCGCACAGATACGCAGTATTTT	CASSHGFSRTDTQYF
TRBV5-4	TRBJ1-2	TRBD1	NA	TGTGCCAGCAGCACTCAGGGACAGCCCTATGGCTACACCTTC	CASSTQGQPYGYTF
TRBV20-1	TRBJ2-7	NA	NA	TGCAGTGCTAACACAGGAAGGAGAAGCACCTACGAGCAGTACTTC	CSANTGRRSTYEQYF
TRBV7-2	TRBJ2-7	TRBD1	NA	TGTGCCAGCAGCTTACGAGACAGGGCTACCTACGAGCAGTACTTC	CASSLRDRATYEQYF
TRBV20-1	TRBJ2-5	TRBD2	NA	TGCAGTGCTAGAGATAGGACTAGCGGGAGTAAGCAAGAGACCCAGTACTTC	CSARDRTSGSKQETQYF
TRBV6-5	TRBJ2-5	NA	NA	TGTGCCAGCAGTTCAACAGGGTCAGAGACCCAGTACTTC	CASSSTGSETQYF
TRBV6-5	TRBJ2-3	TRBD2	NA	TGTGCCAGCAGTTACGAGGCGGGAGGGCCGACAGATACGCAGTATTTT	CASSYEAGGPTDTQYF
TRBV7-9	TRBJ2-5	TRBD1	NA	TGTGCCAGCAGCTTAGCCGGGACAGGGAGGGAGACCCAGTACTTC	CASSLAGTGRETQYF
TRBV7-3	TRBJ2-3	NA	few	TGTGCCAGCAGCTTCGAGCCCGGATCGACAGATACGCAGTATTTT	CASSFEPGSTDTQYF
TRBV20-1	TRBJ1-4	TRBD1	NA	TGCAGTGCTAGGATTAGAACAGGGGAGGCTAATGAAAAACTGTTTTTT	CSARIRTGEANEKLFF
TRBV10-3	TRBJ2-5	NA	NA	TGTGCCACAACGAAACAGGGCCCCACGGGAGAGACCCAGTACTTC	CATTKQGPTGETQYF
TRBV5-1	TRBJ2-3	NA	few	TGCGCCAGCAGCTTGGTCCCTCTGGGGACGGATACGCAGTATTTT	CASSLVPLGTDTQYF
TRBV7-2	TRBJ2-2	NA	NA	TGTGCCAGCAGCCCCCGACTCACCGGGGAGCTGTTTTTT	CASSPRLTGELFF
TRBV24-1	TRBJ2-5	NA	few	TGTGCCACCAGTGATTTAGTGGGCGGAGTCCACCAAGAGACCCAGTACTTC	CATSDLVGGVHQETQYF
TRBV20-1	TRBJ2-5	NA	NA	TGCAGTGCTAGAGGAAGCAGGCCATCACCGTACCAAGAGACCCAGTACTTC	CSARGSRPSPYQETQYF
TRBV2	TRBJ1-6	NA	NA	TGTGCCAGCAGTGAAGGATGGAGTTCACCCCTCCACTTT	CASSEGWSSPLHF
TRBV20-1	TRBJ2-7	NA	NA	TGCAGTGCAGACTATCAGGGGTTACGGGAGCAGTACTTC	CSADYQGLREQYF
TRBV20-1	TRBJ1-5	NA	NA	TGCAGTGCTCGGACCCAGGGGAATCAGCCCCAGCATTTT	CSARTQGNQPQHF
TRBV19	TRBJ2-1	NA	NA	TGTGCCAGTAGTATTGGCGGGCAGAGCTACAATGAGCAGTTCTTC	CASSIGGQSYNEQFF
TRBV27	TRBJ2-1	NA	NA	TGTGCCAGCAGCTTCATCCCCGGGACTGGAATTGAGCAGTTCTTC	CASSFIPGTGIEQFF
TRBV10-3	TRBJ2-5	NA	few	TGTGCCATCAGCCCTGGGGAAGAGACCCAGTACTTC	CAISPGEETQYF
TRBV15	TRBJ2-7	TRBD1	few	TGTGCCACCAGCGGAGGACAGGAGTTCGACGAGCAGTACTTC	CATSGGQEFDEQYF
TRBV7-9	TRBJ2-2	TRBD2	NA	TGTGCCAGCAGCTCCGGACTAGCGGGAGTCACCGGGGAGCTGTTTTTT	CASSSGLAGVTGELFF
TRBV5-1	TRBJ2-7	NA	once	TGCGCCAGCAGCTTGGGTCCCGGGGAGTGGGACGAGCAGTACTTC	CASSLGPGEWDEQYF
TRBV6-1	TRBJ1-5	TRBD1	few	TGTGCCAGCAGTGGGGGGACAGGGGGCTGGAGCAATCAGCCCCAGCATTTT	CASSGGTGGWSNQPQHF
TRBV2	TRBJ1-1	NA	NA	TGTGCCAGGTCCGGACAGTTGAACACTGAAGCTTTCTTT	CARSGQLNTEAFF
TRBV12-3/TRBV12-4	TRBJ1-2	NA	few	TGTGCCAGCAGTTTAGCTAACTATGGCTACACCTTC	CASSLANYGYTF
TRBV20-1	TRBJ1-5	TRBD1	NA	TGCAGTGCCCCTAGCAGGGGGTGGCAGCCCCAGCATTTT	CSAPSRGWQPQHF
TRBV6-1	TRBJ1-5	NA	NA	TGTGCCAGCAGTCTGCAGGGCTACAATCAGCCCCAGCATTTT	CASSLQGYNQPQHF
TRBV20-1	TRBJ1-5	NA	few	TGCAGTGCTAGGGAAGTTCTCGGTCAGCCCCAGCATTTT	CSAREVLGQPQHF